This T cell receptor beta chain came from a study of cytomegalovirus exposure and HLA in healthy donors. The donors were in the approximately 130-subject validation cohort; that cohort was separate from the approximately 730-subject first cohort. Profiled with immunoSEQ multiplex PCR; TCRdb holds only in-frame clones, not every one. The sample contains some 70,000 clones, 85% of which appear only once. Notes on this clone: The antigen remains unidentified.

Study-level findings and limits: A few chains tied to CMV proved CMV antigen-specific in vitro. It was reportedly the case that the classifier diagnosed cytomegalovirus status with high specificity and sensitivity. There were some 150 TCR beta chains listed as cytomegalovirus-associated.

Losses at the gene ends were 0 bases for V and 6 bases for J; bases not matched to a gene: 2. The CDR3 spans 15 residues. Germline V gene lookup returns CDR1 MNHEY and CDR2 SMNVEV (reference sequence). The rearrangement links TRBV27 to TRBJ1-4, with 9 bases fitting TRBD1. The sequence was obtained from a young man in good health and CMV-seronegative. The sequenced material came from PBMCs. The CDR3 nucleotides are TGTGCCAGCAGTTTATCGGGACAGGGTTATGAAAAACTGTTTTTT. Protein: CASSLSGQGYEKLFF. The full variable domain, in which reference TRBV27 and TRBJ1-4 provide the parts outside the CDR3, is EAQVTQNPRYLITVTGKKLTVTCSQNMNHEYMSWYRQDPGLGLRQIYYSMNVEVTDKGDVPEGYKVSRKEKRNFPLILESPSPNQTSLYFCASSLSGQGYEKLFFGSGTQLSVL.